The next 10 T cell receptor beta chains were all read from a single sample in a study of cytomegalovirus exposure and HLA in healthy donors. PCR primers comprised 60 Vbeta and 13 Jbeta primers. This table comes from immunoSEQ multiplex PCR, and its TCRdb copy is limited to in-frame clones, with some not included. Here the sample spans around 110,000 clones, roughly 73% being singletons. The specimen sequenced was PBMCs. These TCRs come from a woman aged 25-40 years in good health and CMV-seronegative.

The genes are TRBV7-9 and TRBJ2-5, with 9 bases identical to TRBD1. With V trimmed by 7 bases and J by 5 bases, 5 bases remained unmatched. The germline CDR1 and CDR2 sequences are SEHNR and FQNEAQ (reference sequence). The CDR3 totals 13 residues. Here the CDR3 reads CASNRDRVETQYF. CDR3 in DNA: TGTGCCAGCAACAGGGACAGGGTGGAGACCCAGTACTTC.

The rearrangement uses TRBV28 and TRBJ1-5, with D unresolved. Trimming cost V 4 bases and J 3 bases, with 10 bases left between them. Per germline, CDR1 MDHEN and CDR2 SYDVKM. This CDR3 has 14 residues. The CDR3 reads CASSSGSFNQPQHF. In DNA, the CDR3 is TGTGCCAGCAGTTCCGGGTCCTTCAATCAGCCCCAGCATTTT.

This clone was counted a single time. The gene calls are TRBV7-9 and TRBJ2-7; 8 bases align to TRBD1. CDR3 length: 16 residues. The J segment lost 0 bases and the V segment lost 5 bases, leaving 9 bases of the junction unmatched. Germline V gene sequence: CDR1 SEHNR, CDR2 FQNEAQ (reference sequence). CDR3 sequence (DNA): TGTGCCAGCAGCCTCTCCGGACAGGGTATCTCCTACGAGCAGTACTTC. Translation gives CASSLSGQGISYEQYF.

The chain employs TRBV11-1 and TRBJ1-2, with TRBD1 as a possible D gene (5 bases). V was trimmed by 6 bases and J by 0 bases, leaving 11 bases between them. This CDR3 contains 14 residues. Germline V gene sequence: CDR1 SGHAT, CDR2 FQDESV (reference sequence). The CDR3 sequence is CASRQVRANYGYTF. Here the CDR3 DNA reads TGTGCCAGCAGACAGGTCCGGGCTAACTATGGCTACACCTTC.

This chain connects TRBV2 to TRBJ1-2; 7 bases map to TRBD1. CDR3 length: 14 residues. Germline trimming cut 4 bases from V and 7 bases from J; bases unmatched to any gene: 9. The germline V gene encodes CDR1 SNHLY and CDR2 FYNNEI. The CDR3 protein is CASSATGTVVGYTF. The CDR3 DNA sequence: TGTGCCAGCAGTGCAACCGGGACAGTGGTTGGCTACACCTTC.

This clone was observed a handful of times. Other DNA sequences in the same sample also yield this CDR3. J is TRBJ2-3 and V is TRBV7-9; tentative D call: TRBD1 (5 bases). The CDR3 extends over 16 amino acids. CDR1 and CDR2 (germline): SEHNR, FQNEAQ (reference sequence). The V end lost 1 base, the J end lost 2 bases, and 13 bases lay between the germline ends. The CDR3 nucleotides read TGTGCCAGCAGCTTAGGAGACAGAGATTACACAGATACGCAGTATTTT. Its protein is CASSLGDRDYTDTQYF.

This chain connects TRBV6-5 to TRBJ1-2; no firm D call. V lost 2 bases and J lost 3, with 7 bases in between. Germline V CDR1 and CDR2: MNHEY, SVGAGI. The CDR3 is made up of 13 amino acids. The CDR3 sequence is CASSYEQYYGYTF. The DNA for the CDR3 is TGTGCCAGCAGTTACGAACAGTACTATGGCTACACCTTC.

The sample holds a few counts of this clone. V and J are TRBV19 and TRBJ1-1; TRBD1 agrees at 8 bases. The trim removed 5 bases at V and 4 bases at J, leaving 9 bases unmatched. Germline V gene lookup returns CDR1 LNHDA and CDR2 SQIVND (reference sequence). The CDR3 is 15 amino acids. CDR3 sequence: CASSPRTGLGTEAFF. The CDR3 coding sequence is TGTGCCAGTAGTCCTAGGACAGGGCTGGGCACTGAAGCTTTCTTT.

The gene calls are TRBV18 and TRBJ2-1; 13 positions match TRBD2. Trimming removed 3 bases from V and 7 bases from J; junction bases left unmatched: 6. This CDR3 contains 16 residues. In germline, CDR1 is KGHSH, CDR2 LQKENI. The CDR3 sequence: CASSPRTSGSTNEQFF. CDR3 sequence (DNA): TGTGCCAGCTCACCTCGGACTAGCGGGAGTACTAATGAGCAGTTCTTC.

The chain combines TRBV18 with TRBJ1-1; D perhaps matches TRBD1 (5 bases). V was cut by 2 bases and J by 10 bases, with 14 bases left in between. The CDR3 is 13 residues long. CDR1 and CDR2 (germline): KGHSH, LQKENI. The CDR3 here is CASSPGRDLGAFF. The CDR3 nucleotides read TGTGCCAGCTCACCAGGCCGGGACTTGGGAGCTTTCTTT.